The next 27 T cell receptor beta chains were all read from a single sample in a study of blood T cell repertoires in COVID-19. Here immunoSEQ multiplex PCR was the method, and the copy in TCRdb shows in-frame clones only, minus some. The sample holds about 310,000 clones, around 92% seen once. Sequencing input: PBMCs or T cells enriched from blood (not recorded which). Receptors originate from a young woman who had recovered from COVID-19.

CDR3 region: CASSSGLPQGPQHF. In DNA form, the CDR3 reads TGTGCCAGCAGCTCGGGACTGCCACAAGGGCCCCAGCATTTT. The J gene is TRBJ1-5, the V gene TRBV9; tentatively, D is TRBD1 (5 bases). CDR3 length: 14 amino acids. Trimming left V 4 bases short and J 9 bases short, with 17 bases between. Germline V gene sequence: CDR1 SGDLS, CDR2 YYNGEE.

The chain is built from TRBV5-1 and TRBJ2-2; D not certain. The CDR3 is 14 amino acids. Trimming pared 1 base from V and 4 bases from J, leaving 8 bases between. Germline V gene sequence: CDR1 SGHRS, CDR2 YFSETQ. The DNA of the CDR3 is TGCGCCAGCAGCTTGTCCGGAGTCACCGGGGAGCTGTTTTTT. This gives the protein CASSLSGVTGELFF. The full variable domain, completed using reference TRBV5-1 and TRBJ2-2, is KAGVTQTPRYLIKTRGQQVTLSCSPISGHRSVSWYQQTPGQGLQFLFEYFSETQRNKGNFPGRFSGRQFSNSRSEMNVSTLELGDSALYLCASSLSGVTGELFFGEGSRLTVL.

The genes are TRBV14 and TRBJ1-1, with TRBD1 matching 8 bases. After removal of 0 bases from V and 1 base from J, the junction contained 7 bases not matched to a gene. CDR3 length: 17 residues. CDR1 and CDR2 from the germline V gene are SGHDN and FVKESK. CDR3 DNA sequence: TGTGCCAGCAGCCAAGAGGGAGGGACAGGAGAGAACACTGAAGCTTTCTTT. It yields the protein CASSQEGGTGENTEAFF.

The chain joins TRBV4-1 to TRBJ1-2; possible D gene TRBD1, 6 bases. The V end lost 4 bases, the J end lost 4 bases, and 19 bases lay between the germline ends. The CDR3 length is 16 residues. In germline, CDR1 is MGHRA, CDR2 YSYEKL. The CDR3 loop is CASSRTDSLLGYGYTF. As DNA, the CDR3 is TGCGCCAGCAGCCGGACAGACAGCCTCCTGGGCTATGGCTACACCTTC.

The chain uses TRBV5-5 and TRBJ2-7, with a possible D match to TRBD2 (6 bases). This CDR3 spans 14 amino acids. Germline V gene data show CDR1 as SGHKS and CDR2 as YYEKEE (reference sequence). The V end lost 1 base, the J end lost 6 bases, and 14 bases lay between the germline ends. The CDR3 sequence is CASSLYGRNIEQYF. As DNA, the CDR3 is TGTGCCAGCAGCTTGTACGGGAGAAATATCGAGCAGTACTTC.

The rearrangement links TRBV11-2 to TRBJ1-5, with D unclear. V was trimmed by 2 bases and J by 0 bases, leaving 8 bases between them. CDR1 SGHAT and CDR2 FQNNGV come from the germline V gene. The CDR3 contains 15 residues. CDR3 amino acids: CASSLYLNSNQPQHF. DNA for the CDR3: TGTGCCAGCAGCTTATACCTAAATAGCAATCAGCCCCAGCATTTT.

The CDR3 DNA follows: TGTGCCAGCAGCTTTGGACTAGCGGGAGGCGGAGTCACAGATACGCAGTATTTT. It encodes CASSFGLAGGGVTDTQYF. The rearrangement links TRBV5-6 to TRBJ2-3; 14 bases agree with TRBD2. CDR1 and CDR2 from the germline V gene are SGHDT and YYEEEE. This CDR3 spans 18 amino acids. Trimming removed 2 bases from V and 2 bases from J; junction bases left unmatched: 7.

CDR3 region: CASSPIAADQPQHF. The CDR3 DNA follows: TGCGCCAGCAGCCCGATAGCGGCGGATCAGCCCCAGCATTTT. The chain carries TRBV4-1 and TRBJ1-5; D ambiguous. Trimming took off 4 bases at V and 5 bases at J, with 12 bases between the two ends. CDR1 and CDR2 (germline): MGHRA, YSYEKL. This CDR3 is built from 14 residues.

CDR3 bases: TGTGCCAGCTCACTCCGGGAAACAAGTGCAACTAATGAAAAACTGTTTTTT. It specifies CASSLRETSATNEKLFF. The genes are TRBV18 and TRBJ1-4; no clear D. V lost 4 bases to trimming and J lost 0 bases, with 15 bases between them. This CDR3 contains 17 residues. Germline CDR1 and CDR2: KGHSH and LQKENI.

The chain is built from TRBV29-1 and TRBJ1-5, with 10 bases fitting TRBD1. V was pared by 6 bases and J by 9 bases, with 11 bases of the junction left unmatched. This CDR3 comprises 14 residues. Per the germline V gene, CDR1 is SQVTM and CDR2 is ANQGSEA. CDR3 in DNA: TGCAGCGTGAGGGACAGGGGTTCTAAGGGGCCCCAGCATTTT. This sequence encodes CSVRDRGSKGPQHF. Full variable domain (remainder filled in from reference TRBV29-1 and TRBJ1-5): SAVISQKPSRDICQRGTSLTIQCQVDSQVTMMFWYRQQPGQSLTLIATANQGSEATYESGFVIDKFPISRPNLTFSTLTVSNMSPEDSSIYLCSVRDRGSKGPQHFGDGTRLSIL.

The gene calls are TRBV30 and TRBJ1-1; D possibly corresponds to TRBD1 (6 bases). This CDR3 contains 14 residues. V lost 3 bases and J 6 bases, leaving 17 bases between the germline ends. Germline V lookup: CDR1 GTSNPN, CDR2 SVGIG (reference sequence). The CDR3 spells CAWSLSQGFAEAFF. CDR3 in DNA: TGTGCCTGGAGCCTCTCACAGGGTTTCGCTGAAGCTTTCTTT.

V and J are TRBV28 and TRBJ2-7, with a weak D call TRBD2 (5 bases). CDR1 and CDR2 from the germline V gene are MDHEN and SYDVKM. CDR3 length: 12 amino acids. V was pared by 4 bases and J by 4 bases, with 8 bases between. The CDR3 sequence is CASSSWTYEQYF. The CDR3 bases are TGTGCCAGCAGTTCATGGACTTACGAGCAGTACTTC.

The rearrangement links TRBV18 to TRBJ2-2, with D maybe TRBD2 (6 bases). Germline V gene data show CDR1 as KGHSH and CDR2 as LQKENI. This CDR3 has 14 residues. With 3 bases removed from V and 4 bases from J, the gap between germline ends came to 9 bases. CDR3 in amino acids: CASSPPGGTGELFF. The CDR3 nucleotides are TGTGCCAGCTCACCTCCCGGGGGCACCGGGGAGCTGTTTTTT.

CDR3 sequence (DNA): TGTGCCAGCAGAAACACACAGGGAAATAATTCACCCCTCCACTTT. Its translation: CASRNTQGNNSPLHF. The genes are TRBV5-4 and TRBJ1-6, with a possible D match to TRBD1 (6 bases). V gave up 5 bases and J gave up 5 bases, with 14 bases separating them. The length of the CDR3 is 15 residues. Germline V gene lookup returns CDR1 SGHNT and CDR2 YYREEE (reference sequence).

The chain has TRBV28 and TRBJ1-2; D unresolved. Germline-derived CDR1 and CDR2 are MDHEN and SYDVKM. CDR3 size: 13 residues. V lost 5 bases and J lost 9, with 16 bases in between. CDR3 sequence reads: CASSPSKIMSYTF. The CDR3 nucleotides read TGTGCCAGCAGTCCAAGCAAAATAATGAGCTACACCTTC.

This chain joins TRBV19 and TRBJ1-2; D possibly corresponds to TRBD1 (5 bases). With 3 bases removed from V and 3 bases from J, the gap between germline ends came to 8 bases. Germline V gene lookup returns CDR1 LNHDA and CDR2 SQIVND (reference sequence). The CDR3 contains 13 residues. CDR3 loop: CASSMGGDYGYTF. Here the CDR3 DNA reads TGTGCCAGTAGTATGGGGGGAGACTATGGCTACACCTTC.

The CDR3 sequence: CASSLKGLAGAEGVHEQYF. CDR3 in DNA: TGTGCCAGCAGCTTAAAGGGACTAGCGGGAGCAGAGGGAGTCCACGAGCAGTACTTC. V usage is TRBV7-9 and J usage is TRBJ2-7, with 14 bases lining up with TRBD2. This CDR3 is 19 amino acids long. Trimming took 2 bases from V and 5 from J; bases not matched to a gene: 14. CDR1 SEHNR and CDR2 FQNEAQ come from the germline V gene (reference sequence).

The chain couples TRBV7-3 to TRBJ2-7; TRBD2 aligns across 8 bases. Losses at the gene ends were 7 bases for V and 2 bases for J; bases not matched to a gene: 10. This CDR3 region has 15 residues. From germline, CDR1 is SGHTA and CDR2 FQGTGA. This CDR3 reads CASNSLGGATYEQYF. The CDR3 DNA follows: TGTGCCAGCAACTCCCTCGGGGGGGCAACCTACGAGCAGTACTTC. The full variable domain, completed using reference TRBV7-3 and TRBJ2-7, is GAGVSQTPSNKVTEKGKYVELRCDPISGHTALYWYRQSLGQGPEFLIYFQGTGAADDSGLPNDRFFAVRPEGSVSTLKIQRTERGDSAVYLCASNSLGGATYEQYFGPGTRLTVT.

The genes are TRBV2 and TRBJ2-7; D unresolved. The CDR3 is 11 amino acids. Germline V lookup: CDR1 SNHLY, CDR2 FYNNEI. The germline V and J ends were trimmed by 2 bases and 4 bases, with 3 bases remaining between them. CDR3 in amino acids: CASSERYEQYF. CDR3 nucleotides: TGTGCCAGCAGTGAACGGTACGAGCAGTACTTC.

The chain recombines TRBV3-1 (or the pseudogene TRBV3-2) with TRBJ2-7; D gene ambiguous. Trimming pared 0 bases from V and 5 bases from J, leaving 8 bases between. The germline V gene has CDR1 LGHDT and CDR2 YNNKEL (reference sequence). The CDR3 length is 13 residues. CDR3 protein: CASSQEASDEQYF. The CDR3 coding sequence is TGTGCCAGCAGCCAAGAGGCAAGTGACGAGCAGTACTTC.

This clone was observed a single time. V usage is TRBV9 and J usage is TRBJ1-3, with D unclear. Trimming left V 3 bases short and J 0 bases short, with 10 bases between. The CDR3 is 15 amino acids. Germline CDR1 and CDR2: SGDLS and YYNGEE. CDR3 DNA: TGTGCCAGCAGCGGAGCATTGAGCTCTGGAAACACCATATATTTT. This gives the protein CASSGALSSGNTIYF.

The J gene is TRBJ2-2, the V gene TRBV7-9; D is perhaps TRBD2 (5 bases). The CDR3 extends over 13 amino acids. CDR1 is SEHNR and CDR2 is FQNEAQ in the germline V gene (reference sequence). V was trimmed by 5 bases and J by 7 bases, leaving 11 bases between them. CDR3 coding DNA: TGTGCCAGCAGCCTCGAAGGAGGCGGGGAGCTGTTTTTT. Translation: CASSLEGGGELFF.

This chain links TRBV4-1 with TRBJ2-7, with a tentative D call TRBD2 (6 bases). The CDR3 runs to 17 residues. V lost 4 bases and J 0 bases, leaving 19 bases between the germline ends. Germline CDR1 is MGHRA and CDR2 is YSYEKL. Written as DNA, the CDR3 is TGCGCCAGCAGCCGCCAAACCGGGACTTCGAGCTCCTACGAGCAGTACTTC. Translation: CASSRQTGTSSSYEQYF.

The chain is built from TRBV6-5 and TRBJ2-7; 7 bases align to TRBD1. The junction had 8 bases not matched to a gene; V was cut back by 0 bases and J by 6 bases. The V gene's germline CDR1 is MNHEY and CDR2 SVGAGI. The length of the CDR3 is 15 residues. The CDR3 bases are TGTGCCAGCAGTTACTCTGACAGGGTGCAGGTCGAGCAGTACTTC. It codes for CASSYSDRVQVEQYF.

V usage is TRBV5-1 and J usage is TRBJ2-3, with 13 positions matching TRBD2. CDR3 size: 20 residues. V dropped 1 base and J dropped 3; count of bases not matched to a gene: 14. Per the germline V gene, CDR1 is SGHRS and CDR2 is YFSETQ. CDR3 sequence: CASSLSVGTSGTDRTDTQYF. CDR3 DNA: TGCGCCAGCAGCTTGTCCGTGGGGACTAGCGGGACCGATCGTACAGATACGCAGTATTTT.

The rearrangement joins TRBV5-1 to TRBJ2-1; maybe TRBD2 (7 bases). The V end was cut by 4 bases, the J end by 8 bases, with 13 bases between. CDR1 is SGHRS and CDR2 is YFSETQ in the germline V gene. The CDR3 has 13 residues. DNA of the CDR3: TGCGCCAGCAGCACACTAGGGGGGGATGAGCAGTTCTTC. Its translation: CASSTLGGDEQFF.

Here the CDR3 DNA reads TGTGCCAGCAGTTCCGGGGACATTCGAGCTTTCTTT. Its translation: CASSSGDIRAFF. The rearrangement joins TRBV6-5 to TRBJ1-1; TRBD1 is a possible D gene (6 bases). Germline V gene data show CDR1 as MNHEY and CDR2 as SVGAGI. Trimming took 4 bases from V and 10 from J, leaving 13 bases between them. The CDR3 is 12 amino acids.